One T cell receptor beta chain is described in this entry. Its antigen is currently unknown. These data belong to a study of CD8 T cells in ankylosing spondylitis. Study-wide findings and caveats: One TCR beta motif, made up of about 8 highly homologous variants, appeared characteristic of ankylosing spondylitis blood.

Germline assignment: CDR1 SGDLS and CDR2 YYNGEE. The CDR3 spans 15 residues. Trimming took off 0 bases at V and 0 bases at J, with 9 bases between the two ends. Library preparation for TCR beta used quantitative 5'-RACE with molecular barcodes. TCRdb redid the calling of the 5' RACE reads with MiXCR, one entry per CDR3 protein. Of a few hundred thousand distinct CDR3 sequences listed, about a sixth are singletons. The J gene is TRBJ1-1, the V gene TRBV9, with unresolved D. The clonotype was recovered from a male donor with ankylosing spondylitis or in good health (not recorded which). The specimen sequenced was blood, either unsorted or a sorted T cell fraction (not recorded which). The CDR3 here is CASSVDYGLNTEAFF. The CDR3 region has the DNA TGTGCCAGCAGCGTAGATTATGGCTTGAACACTGAAGCTTTCTTT.